The clone carrying this TCR beta chain was recorded a few times. Its antigen is currently unknown. V lost 7 bases and J lost 0; bases outside the gene matches: 17. Germline-derived CDR1 and CDR2 are SQVTM and ANQGSEA. CDR3 length: 18 residues. These data belong to a study of beta chain features in type 1 diabetes. Study-wide findings and caveats: Across all four CD4+ subsets, people with type 1 diabetes showed modestly shorter TCRB CDR3s. Any HLA-type effect on TCRB rearrangement remained unresolved here.

Expressed TCRB transcripts were sequenced after all isolated RNA was converted to cDNA. Libraries were prepared by immunoSEQ multiplex PCR; TCRdb keeps only in-frame clonotypes and omits some of them. The sample lists 400,000 or so clones, 8.5% to 10% occurring once. This clonotype originated in a young man with type 1 diabetes. The specimen was central memory CD4+ T cells from blood. The chain recombines TRBV29-1 with TRBJ2-3; 9 positions match TRBD2. The CDR3 loop reads CSGGGSGSPLTSTDTQYF. CDR3 coding DNA: TGCAGCGGGGGGGGTAGCGGGAGTCCCTTGACTAGCACAGATACGCAGTATTTT.